These T cell receptor beta chains were read from a single sample in a study of blood T cell repertoires in COVID-19. Here immunoSEQ multiplex PCR was the method, and the copy in TCRdb shows in-frame clones only, minus some. The repertoire holds approximately 300,000 clones, with 85% to 90% as singletons. The sequenced sample was PBMCs or T cells enriched from blood (not recorded which). The receptors shown here come from a woman aged 18-29 years who had recovered from COVID-19. The CDR3 runs from the conserved cysteine through the conserved F or W. Each record gives: V gene, D gene, J gene, CDR3 DNA, CDR3 protein. D genes are given only for firm matches.

v_call: TRBV10-3; d_call: .; j_call: TRBJ1-1; cdr3_nt: TGTGCCTTAAGGACGGGGACTACGAACACTGAAGCTTTCTTT; cdr3_aa: CALRTGTTNTEAFF
v_call: TRBV30; d_call: TRBD1; j_call: TRBJ1-1; cdr3_nt: TGTGCCTGGGGACAGGGGGCTGTCTGGGACACTGAAGCTTTCTTT; cdr3_aa: CAWGQGAVWDTEAFF
v_call: TRBV4-1; d_call: TRBD1; j_call: TRBJ2-2; cdr3_nt: TGCGCCAGCAGCTTTCGGACAGGGGGGAGATCGAACACCGGGGAGCTGTTTTTT; cdr3_aa: CASSFRTGGRSNTGELFF
v_call: TRBV7-9; d_call: .; j_call: TRBJ1-1; cdr3_nt: TGTGCCAGCAGCGCGTCAGGGTCTGGCACTGAAGCTTTCTTT; cdr3_aa: CASSASGSGTEAFF
v_call: TRBV9; d_call: TRBD1; j_call: TRBJ1-1; cdr3_nt: TGTGCCAGCAGCGCCAGGACAGGGGGGGCTGAAGCTTTCTTT; cdr3_aa: CASSARTGGAEAFF
v_call: TRBV19; d_call: .; j_call: TRBJ1-5; cdr3_nt: TGTGCCAGTGCAGGGCATAGCAATCAGCCCCAGCATTTT; cdr3_aa: CASAGHSNQPQHF
v_call: TRBV7-9; d_call: .; j_call: TRBJ2-2; cdr3_nt: TGTGCCAGCAGCTTAGGGCCAGGGGTTTCCGGGGAGCTGTTTTTT; cdr3_aa: CASSLGPGVSGELFF
v_call: TRBV28; d_call: .; j_call: TRBJ1-5; cdr3_nt: TGTGCCAGCCGCCTCCCGGTGAGCAATCAGCCCCAGCATTTT; cdr3_aa: CASRLPVSNQPQHF
v_call: TRBV19; d_call: TRBD2; j_call: TRBJ2-1; cdr3_nt: TGTGCCACTAGCGGGAGAAGTTACAATGAGCAGTTCTTC; cdr3_aa: CATSGRSYNEQFF
v_call: TRBV19; d_call: .; j_call: TRBJ1-5; cdr3_nt: TGTGCCAGTAGTATTTGGAACTACTACGGCAATCAGCCCCAGCATTTT; cdr3_aa: CASSIWNYYGNQPQHF
v_call: TRBV12-5; d_call: TRBD1; j_call: TRBJ2-2; cdr3_nt: TGTGCTAGTGGCACCGACAGGGGCACCGGGGAGCTGTTTTTT; cdr3_aa: CASGTDRGTGELFF
v_call: TRBV3-1/TRBV3-2; d_call: .; j_call: TRBJ2-1; cdr3_nt: TGTGCCAGCAGCCCGAGCCTAGGGGGAGGGTACAATGAGCAGTTCTTC; cdr3_aa: CASSPSLGGGYNEQFF
v_call: TRBV11-2; d_call: .; j_call: TRBJ2-1; cdr3_nt: TGTGCCAGCAGCCCCCGCGCGCCTAGAGAATATTCCTACAATGAGCAGTTCTTC; cdr3_aa: CASSPRAPREYSYNEQFF
v_call: TRBV2; d_call: TRBD1; j_call: TRBJ1-6; cdr3_nt: TGTGCCAGCCAGGACAGGGGGCAGTATTCACCCCTCCACTTT; cdr3_aa: CASQDRGQYSPLHF
v_call: TRBV28; d_call: TRBD1; j_call: TRBJ1-1; cdr3_nt: TGTGCCAGCAGTTCCAGACAGGGGGCTTTGAACACTGAAGCTTTCTTT; cdr3_aa: CASSSRQGALNTEAFF